These 14 T cell receptor beta chains were sequenced from one sample in a study of chemoradiotherapy in HPV16-positive cancers. Some clones are missing from TCRdb's copy, which holds only in-frame ones; the method was immunoSEQ multiplex PCR. The data hold about 22,000 clones, with around 75% observed a single time. Collection of the sample occurred from a patient who underwent chemoradiotherapy. The receptors stem from a human donor with HPV-associated anogenital cancer.

The chain uses TRBV27 and TRBJ2-6, with D unclear. This CDR3 has 14 amino acids. Looked up from germline, CDR1 is MNHEY and CDR2 is SMNVEV (reference sequence). V gave up 5 bases and J gave up 0 bases, with 5 bases separating them. CDR3 sequence: CASSRGSGANVLTF. The CDR3 nucleotides are TGTGCCAGCAGTAGAGGCTCTGGGGCCAACGTCCTGACTTTC.

This sequence joins TRBV30 and TRBJ2-5; no clear D gene. Looked up from germline, CDR1 is GTSNPN and CDR2 is SVGIG (reference sequence). V was pared by 3 bases and J by 0 bases, with 14 bases between. The CDR3 loop spans 15 amino acids. The CDR3: CAWRKSNYYQETQYF. Here the CDR3 DNA reads TGTGCCTGGAGGAAGTCTAACTACTACCAAGAGACCCAGTACTTC.

The chain employs TRBV6-5 and TRBJ1-1; a possible D gene is TRBD1 (6 bases). This CDR3 region has 13 residues. The V gene's germline CDR1 is MNHEY and CDR2 SVGAGI. The V and J ends lost 5 bases and 4 bases respectively, with 11 bases between them. The CDR3 DNA reads TGTGCCAGCAGTATCAGGGGACCCACTGAAGCTTTCTTT. Translated: CASSIRGPTEAFF.

This clone was seen just once. This chain connects TRBV7-2 to TRBJ1-4; D possibly corresponds to TRBD1 (5 bases). Germline-derived CDR1 and CDR2 are SGHTA and FQGNSA. V was cut by 5 bases and J by 4 bases, with 14 bases left in between. CDR3 length: 15 amino acids. The chain's CDR3 is CASSPGGRINEKLFF. The CDR3 bases are TGTGCCAGCAGCCCGGGGGGACGGATTAATGAAAAACTGTTTTTT.

This chain connects TRBV5-4 to TRBJ2-3; the D call may be TRBD1 or TRBD2 (5 bases each). Trimming stripped 2 bases from V and 4 bases from J, with 8 bases between. The CDR3 runs to 13 residues. CDR1 is SGHNT and CDR2 is YYREEE in the germline V gene (reference sequence). In nucleotides, the CDR3 is TGTGCCAGCAGCTTCCGGGGCGCAGATACGCAGTATTTT. Amino acid sequence: CASSFRGADTQYF.

The rearrangement joins TRBV7-3 to TRBJ2-5; 9 bases are shared with TRBD2. The DNA matches TRBJ2-7 better at its end, which makes the J call doubtful. The V gene's germline CDR1 is SGHTA and CDR2 FQGTGA. This CDR3 is built from 15 residues. In nucleotides, the CDR3 is TGTGCCAGCAGCGGAGCGGGGGGCAAATCCTACGAGCAGTACTTC. Residues: CASSGAGGKSYEQYF.

The J gene is TRBJ1-1, the V gene TRBV15; the D is unclear. The CDR3 is made up of 12 amino acids. Germline V lookup: CDR1 LNHNV, CDR2 YYDKDF (reference sequence). V shed 11 bases and J shed 1 base, with 11 bases lying between them. The DNA of the CDR3 is TGTGCCTCCGCACGGAAGAACACTGAAGCTTTCTTT. Translated: CASARKNTEAFF.

This clone was counted only a few times. V is TRBV29-1 and J is TRBJ2-2; tentatively, D is TRBD1 or TRBD2 (5 bases each). V was trimmed by 4 bases and J by 5 bases, leaving 23 bases between them. CDR3 length: 17 residues. Germline CDR1 is SQVTM and CDR2 is ANQGSEA. The CDR3, as DNA: TGCAGCGTTGTAGAGGGACCGAGCAGTCAGTGGACCGGGGAGCTGTTTTTT. Encoded protein: CSVVEGPSSQWTGELFF.

The CDR3: CASLRGGTSNTGELFF. Written as DNA, the CDR3 is TGTGCCAGTCTCAGGGGCGGAACTTCGAACACCGGGGAGCTGTTTTTT. The J gene is TRBJ2-2, the V gene TRBV19, with D tentatively TRBD1 (6 bases). The ends were cut back, 8 bases at V and 0 bases at J, with 16 bases in the middle. This CDR3 has 16 amino acids. Germline V gene sequence: CDR1 LNHDA, CDR2 SQIVND (reference sequence).

This clone was seen a handful of times. The rearrangement uses TRBV2 and TRBJ2-7; D remains unclear. The germline CDR1 and CDR2 sequences are SNHLY and FYNNEI. This CDR3 is built from 12 residues. V was cut by 6 bases and J by 0 bases, with 6 bases left in between. CDR3 in DNA: TGTGCCAGCAGCTTCAGCTCCTACGAGCAGTACTTC. Encoded protein: CASSFSSYEQYF.

The rearrangement links TRBV11-2 to TRBJ2-6, with D unclear. The CDR3 sequence is 15 residues long. V shed 2 bases and J shed 2 bases, with 7 bases lying between them. Germline CDR1 SGHAT, CDR2 FQNNGV. CDR3 DNA: TGTGCCAGCAGCTTAACAGCGACTGGGGCCAACGTCCTGACTTTC. The encoded protein is CASSLTATGANVLTF.

The CDR3 region is CASSFGGRGHEQYF. Written as DNA, the CDR3 is TGTGCCAGCAGCTTCGGCGGGAGAGGGCACGAGCAGTACTTC. The chain has TRBV5-4 and TRBJ2-7; 7 bases are a match to TRBD2. Germline CDR1 is SGHNT and CDR2 is YYREEE (reference sequence). J lost 5 bases, V lost 2 bases, and 7 bases had no gene match. The CDR3 loop spans 14 amino acids.

The J gene is TRBJ1-1, the V gene TRBV5-1; 8 positions agree with TRBD1. The V segment lost 0 bases and the J segment 3 bases; nucleotides outside the gene matches: 10. The CDR3 is 17 residues long. Per germline, CDR1 SGHRS and CDR2 YFSETQ. CDR3 protein: CASSLGRGHVFDTEAFF. The DNA of the CDR3 is TGCGCCAGCAGCTTGGGCAGGGGGCATGTATTTGACACTGAAGCTTTCTTT.

A few counts support this clone. This chain joins TRBV2 and TRBJ1-5, with TRBD1 matching 9 bases. Germline values: CDR1 SNHLY, CDR2 FYNNEI. The CDR3 consists of 20 residues. With 1 base clipped from V and 0 bases from J, the junction kept 13 bases outside the gene matches. This CDR3 is CASSEEPPGQGPNSNQPQHF. The DNA for the CDR3 is TGTGCCAGCAGTGAAGAACCCCCGGGACAGGGACCCAATAGCAATCAGCCCCAGCATTTT.